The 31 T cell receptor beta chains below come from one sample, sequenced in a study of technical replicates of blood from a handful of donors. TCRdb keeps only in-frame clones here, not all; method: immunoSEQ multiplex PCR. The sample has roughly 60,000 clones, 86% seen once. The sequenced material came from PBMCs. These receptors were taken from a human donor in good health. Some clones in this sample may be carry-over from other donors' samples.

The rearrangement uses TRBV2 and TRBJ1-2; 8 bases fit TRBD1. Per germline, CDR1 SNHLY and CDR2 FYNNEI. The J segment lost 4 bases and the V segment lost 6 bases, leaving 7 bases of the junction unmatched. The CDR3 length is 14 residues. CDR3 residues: CASRSQGGSYGYTF. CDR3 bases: TGTGCCAGCAGGTCACAGGGGGGCAGCTATGGCTACACCTTC. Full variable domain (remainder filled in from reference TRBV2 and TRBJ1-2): EPEVTQTPSHQVTQMGQEVILRCVPISNHLYFYWYRQILGQKVEFLVSFYNNEISEKSEIFDDQFSVERPDGSNFTLKIRSTKLEDSAMYFCASRSQGGSYGYTFGSGTRLTVV.

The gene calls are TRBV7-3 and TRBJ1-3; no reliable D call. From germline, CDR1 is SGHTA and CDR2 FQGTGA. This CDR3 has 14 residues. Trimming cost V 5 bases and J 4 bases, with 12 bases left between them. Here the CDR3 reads CASSPSKEGNTIYF. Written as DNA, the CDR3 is TGTGCCAGCAGCCCTTCTAAGGAGGGAAACACCATATATTTT.

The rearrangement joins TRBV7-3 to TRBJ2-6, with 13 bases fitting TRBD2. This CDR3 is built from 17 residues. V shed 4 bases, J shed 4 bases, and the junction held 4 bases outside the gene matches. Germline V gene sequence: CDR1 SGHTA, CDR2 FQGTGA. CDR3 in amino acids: CASSSTSGGLGANVLTF. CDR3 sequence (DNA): TGTGCCAGCAGCTCGACTAGCGGGGGGCTCGGGGCCAACGTCCTGACTTTC.

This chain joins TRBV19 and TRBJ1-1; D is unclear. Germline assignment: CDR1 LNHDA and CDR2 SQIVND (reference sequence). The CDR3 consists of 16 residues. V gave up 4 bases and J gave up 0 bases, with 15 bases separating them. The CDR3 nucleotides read TGTGCCAGTAGTAAGGTAAAGGAGATCATGAACACTGAAGCTTTCTTT. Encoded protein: CASSKVKEIMNTEAFF.

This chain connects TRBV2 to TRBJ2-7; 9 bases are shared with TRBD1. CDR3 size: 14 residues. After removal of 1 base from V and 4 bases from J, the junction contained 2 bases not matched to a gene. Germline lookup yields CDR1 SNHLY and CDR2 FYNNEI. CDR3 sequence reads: CASSEETGGYEQYF. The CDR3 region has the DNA TGTGCCAGCAGTGAAGAGACAGGGGGATACGAGCAGTACTTC.

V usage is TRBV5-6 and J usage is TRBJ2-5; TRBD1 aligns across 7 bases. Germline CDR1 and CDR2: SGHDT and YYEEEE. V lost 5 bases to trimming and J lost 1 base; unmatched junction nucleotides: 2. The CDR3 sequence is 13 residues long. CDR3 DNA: TGTGCCAGCAGTGACAGGGTCCAAGAGACCCAGTACTTC. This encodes CASSDRVQETQYF. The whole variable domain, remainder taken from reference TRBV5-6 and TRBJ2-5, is DAGVTQSPTHLIKTRGQQVTLRCSPKSGHDTVSWYQQALGQGPQFIFQYYEEEERQRGNFPDRFSGHQFPNYSSELNVNALLLGDSALYLCASSDRVQETQYFGPGTRLLVL.

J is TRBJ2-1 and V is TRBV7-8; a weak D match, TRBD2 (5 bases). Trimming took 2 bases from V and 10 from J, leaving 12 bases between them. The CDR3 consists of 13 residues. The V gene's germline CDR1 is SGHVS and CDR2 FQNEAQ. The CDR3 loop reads CASSLIGLREQFF. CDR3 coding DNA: TGTGCCAGCAGCTTAATCGGACTCAGGGAGCAGTTCTTC.

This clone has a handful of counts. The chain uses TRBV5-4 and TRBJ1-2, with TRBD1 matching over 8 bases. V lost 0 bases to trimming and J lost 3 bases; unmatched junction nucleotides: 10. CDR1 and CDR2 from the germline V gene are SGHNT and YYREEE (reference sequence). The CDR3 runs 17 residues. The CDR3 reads CASSLGLTGVGDYGYTF. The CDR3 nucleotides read TGTGCCAGCAGCTTGGGGTTGACAGGGGTAGGCGACTATGGCTACACCTTC. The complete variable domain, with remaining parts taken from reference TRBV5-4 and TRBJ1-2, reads ETGVTQSPTHLIKTRGQQVTLRCSSQSGHNTVSWYQQALGQGPQFIFQYYREEENGRGNFPPRFSGLQFPNYSSELNVNALELDDSALYLCASSLGLTGVGDYGYTFGSGTRLTVV.

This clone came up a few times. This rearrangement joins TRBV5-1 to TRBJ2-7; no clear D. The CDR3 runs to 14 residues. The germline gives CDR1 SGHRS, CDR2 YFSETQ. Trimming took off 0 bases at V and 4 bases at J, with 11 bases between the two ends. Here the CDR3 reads CASSLDLNWYEQYF. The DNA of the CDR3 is TGCGCCAGCAGCTTGGACTTAAATTGGTACGAGCAGTACTTC. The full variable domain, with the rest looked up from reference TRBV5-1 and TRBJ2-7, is KAGVTQTPRYLIKTRGQQVTLSCSPISGHRSVSWYQQTPGQGLQFLFEYFSETQRNKGNFPGRFSGRQFSNSRSEMNVSTLELGDSALYLCASSLDLNWYEQYFGPGTRLTVT.

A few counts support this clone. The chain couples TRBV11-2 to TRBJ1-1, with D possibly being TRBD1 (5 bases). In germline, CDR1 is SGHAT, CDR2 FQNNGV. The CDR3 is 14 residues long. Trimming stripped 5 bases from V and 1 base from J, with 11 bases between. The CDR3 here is CASSNKQANTEAFF. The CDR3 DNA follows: TGTGCCAGCAGCAATAAACAGGCGAACACTGAAGCTTTCTTT.

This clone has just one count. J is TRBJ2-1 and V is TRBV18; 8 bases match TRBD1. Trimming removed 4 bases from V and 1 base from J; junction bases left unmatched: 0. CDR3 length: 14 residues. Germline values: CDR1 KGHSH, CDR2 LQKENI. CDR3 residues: CASSRQGSYNEQFF. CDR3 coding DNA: TGTGCCAGCTCACGACAGGGGTCCTACAATGAGCAGTTCTTC.

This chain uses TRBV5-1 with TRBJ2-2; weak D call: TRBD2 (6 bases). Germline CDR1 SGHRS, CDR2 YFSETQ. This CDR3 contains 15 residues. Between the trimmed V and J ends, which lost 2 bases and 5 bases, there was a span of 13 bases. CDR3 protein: CASSFVAEGTGELFF. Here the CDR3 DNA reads TGCGCCAGCAGCTTCGTAGCGGAGGGGACCGGGGAGCTGTTTTTT.

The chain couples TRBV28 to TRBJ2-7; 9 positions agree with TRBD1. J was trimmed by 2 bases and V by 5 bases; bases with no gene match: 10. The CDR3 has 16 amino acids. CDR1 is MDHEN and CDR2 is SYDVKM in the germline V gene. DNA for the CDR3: TGTGCCAGCAGTCTCCTCCCGGGACAGGGCCCCTACGAGCAGTACTTC. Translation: CASSLLPGQGPYEQYF.

This chain's CDR3 is CASSARRAGYTF. The CDR3 DNA sequence: TGTGCCAGCAGCGCCCGCAGGGCTGGCTACACCTTC. The genes are TRBV7-2 and TRBJ1-2, with a tentative D call TRBD1 (5 bases). The CDR3 consists of 12 residues. The germline gives CDR1 SGHTA, CDR2 FQGNSA. V gave up 5 bases and J gave up 7 bases, with 11 bases separating them. Variable domain in full (rest from reference TRBV7-2 and TRBJ1-2): GAGVSQSPSNKVTEKGKDVELRCDPISGHTALYWYRQSLGQGLEFLIYFQGNSAPDKSGLPSDRFSAERTGGSVSTLTIQRTQQEDSAVYLCASSARRAGYTFGSGTRLTVV.

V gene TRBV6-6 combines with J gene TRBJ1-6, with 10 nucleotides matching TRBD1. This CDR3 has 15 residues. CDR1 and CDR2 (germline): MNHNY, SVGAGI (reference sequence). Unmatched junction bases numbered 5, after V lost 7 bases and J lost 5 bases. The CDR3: CASNFDRGHNSPLHF. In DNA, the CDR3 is TGTGCCAGCAATTTCGACAGGGGGCATAATTCACCCCTCCACTTT.

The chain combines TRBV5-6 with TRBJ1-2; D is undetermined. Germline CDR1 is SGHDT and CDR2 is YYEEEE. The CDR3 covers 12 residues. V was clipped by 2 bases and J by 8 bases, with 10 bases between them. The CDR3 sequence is CASSLDPGGYTF. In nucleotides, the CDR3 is TGTGCCAGCAGCTTAGACCCGGGAGGCTACACCTTC.

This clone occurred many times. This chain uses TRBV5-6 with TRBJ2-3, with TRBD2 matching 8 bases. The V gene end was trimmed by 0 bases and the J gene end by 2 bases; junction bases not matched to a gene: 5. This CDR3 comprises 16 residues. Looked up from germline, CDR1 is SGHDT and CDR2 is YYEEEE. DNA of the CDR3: TGTGCCAGCAGCTTGGGAGCGGGGGCCCCCACAGATACGCAGTATTTT. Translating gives CASSLGAGAPTDTQYF.

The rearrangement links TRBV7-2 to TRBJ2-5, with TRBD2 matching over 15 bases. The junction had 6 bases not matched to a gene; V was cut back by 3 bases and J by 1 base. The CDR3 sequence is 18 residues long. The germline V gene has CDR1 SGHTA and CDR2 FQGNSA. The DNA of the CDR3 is TGTGCCAGCAGCTTTAGTGGGACTAGCGGGGGGCCCCAAGAGACCCAGTACTTC. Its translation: CASSFSGTSGGPQETQYF.

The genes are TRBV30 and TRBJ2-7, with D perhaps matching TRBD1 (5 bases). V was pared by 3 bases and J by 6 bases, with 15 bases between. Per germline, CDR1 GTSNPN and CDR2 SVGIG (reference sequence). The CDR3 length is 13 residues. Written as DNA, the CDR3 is TGTGCCTGGAGACCGGACACACTAAGCGAGCAGTACTTC. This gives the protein CAWRPDTLSEQYF.

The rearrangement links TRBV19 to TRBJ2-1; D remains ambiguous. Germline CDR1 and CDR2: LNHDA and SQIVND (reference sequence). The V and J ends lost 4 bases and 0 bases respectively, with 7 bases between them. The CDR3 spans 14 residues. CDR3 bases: TGTGCCAGTAGTACGCCCAGCTCCTACAATGAGCAGTTCTTC. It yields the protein CASSTPSSYNEQFF.

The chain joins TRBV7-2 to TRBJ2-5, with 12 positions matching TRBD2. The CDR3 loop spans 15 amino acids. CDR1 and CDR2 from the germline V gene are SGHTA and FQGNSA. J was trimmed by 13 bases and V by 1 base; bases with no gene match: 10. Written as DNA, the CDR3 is TGTGCCAGCAGCTTAGGGGCTAGCGGGAGGGGTGGTCCGTACTTC. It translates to CASSLGASGRGGPYF.

CDR3 amino acids: CASSSKTGTGYEQYF. The DNA of the CDR3 is TGTGCCAGCAGCTCAAAGACAGGGACGGGATACGAGCAGTACTTC. V and J are TRBV5-4 and TRBJ2-7, with 7 bases fitting TRBD1. Germline lookup yields CDR1 SGHNT and CDR2 YYREEE (reference sequence). Trimming removed 3 bases from V and 4 bases from J; junction bases left unmatched: 10. This CDR3 region has 15 residues.

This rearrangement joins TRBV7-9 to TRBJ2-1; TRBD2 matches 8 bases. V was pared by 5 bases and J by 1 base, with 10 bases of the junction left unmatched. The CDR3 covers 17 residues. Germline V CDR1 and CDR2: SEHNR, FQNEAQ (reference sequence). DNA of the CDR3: TGTGCCAGCAGCCCTTCCCCCAGCGGGGGTTCCTACAATGAGCAGTTCTTC. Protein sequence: CASSPSPSGGSYNEQFF.

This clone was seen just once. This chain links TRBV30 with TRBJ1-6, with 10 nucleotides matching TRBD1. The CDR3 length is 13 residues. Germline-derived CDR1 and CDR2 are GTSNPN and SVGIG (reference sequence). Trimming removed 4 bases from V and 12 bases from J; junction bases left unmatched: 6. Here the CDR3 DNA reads TGTGCCTGGACGGACAGGGGGTTAGGACCCCTCCACTTT. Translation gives CAWTDRGLGPLHF. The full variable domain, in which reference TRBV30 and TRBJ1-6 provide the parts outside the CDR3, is SQTIHQWPATLVQPVGSPLSLECTVEGTSNPNLYWYRQAAGRGLQLLFYSVGIGQISSEVPQNLSASRPQDRQFILSSKKLLLSDSGFYLCAWTDRGLGPLHFGNGTRLTVT.

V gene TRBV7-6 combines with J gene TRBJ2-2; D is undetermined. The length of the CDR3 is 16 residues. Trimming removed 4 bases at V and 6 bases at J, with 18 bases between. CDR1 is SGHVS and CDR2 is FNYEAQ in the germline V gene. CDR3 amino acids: CASSSDLVINAGELFF. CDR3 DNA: TGTGCCAGCAGCTCCGACCTAGTCATTAACGCCGGGGAGCTGTTTTTT.

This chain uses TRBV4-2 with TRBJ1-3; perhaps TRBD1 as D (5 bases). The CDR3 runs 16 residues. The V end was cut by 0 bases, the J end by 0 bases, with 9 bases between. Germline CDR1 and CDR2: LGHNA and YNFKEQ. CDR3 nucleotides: TGTGCCAGCAGCCAAGATTGGGGGGGCTCTGGAAACACCATATATTTT. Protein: CASSQDWGGSGNTIYF.

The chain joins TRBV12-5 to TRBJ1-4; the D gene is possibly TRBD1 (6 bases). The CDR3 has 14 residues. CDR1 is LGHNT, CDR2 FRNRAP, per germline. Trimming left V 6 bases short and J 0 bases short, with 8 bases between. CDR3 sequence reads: CASGTGTTNEKLFF. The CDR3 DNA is TGTGCTAGTGGGACAGGCACAACTAATGAAAAACTGTTTTTT.

The CDR3 here is CASSTSGTDTQYF. CDR3 nucleotide sequence: TGTGCCAGCTCGACTAGCGGGACAGATACGCAGTATTTT. The rearrangement joins TRBV6-4 to TRBJ2-3; 10 nucleotides agree with TRBD2. CDR1 is MRHNA, CDR2 SNTAGT, per germline. The length of the CDR3 is 13 residues. V was pared by 8 bases and J by 3 bases, with 2 bases of the junction left unmatched.

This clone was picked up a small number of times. CDR3 region: CASSPRRGNYGYTF. CDR3 bases: TGTGCCAGCAGCCCTCGGCGGGGGAACTATGGCTACACCTTC. The V gene is TRBV7-9, the J gene TRBJ1-2, with D perhaps matching TRBD1 (5 bases). The CDR3 is 14 residues long. Trimming shortened V by 5 bases and J by 2 bases, and 12 bases separated the two germline ends. In germline, CDR1 is SEHNR, CDR2 FQNEAQ (reference sequence).

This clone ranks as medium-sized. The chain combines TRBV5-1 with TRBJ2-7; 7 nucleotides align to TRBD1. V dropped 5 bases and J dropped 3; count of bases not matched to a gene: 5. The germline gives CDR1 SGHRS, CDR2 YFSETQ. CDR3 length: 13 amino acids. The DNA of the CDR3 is TGCGCCAGCAGTTATGACAGGGACTACGAGCAGTACTTC. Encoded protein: CASSYDRDYEQYF.

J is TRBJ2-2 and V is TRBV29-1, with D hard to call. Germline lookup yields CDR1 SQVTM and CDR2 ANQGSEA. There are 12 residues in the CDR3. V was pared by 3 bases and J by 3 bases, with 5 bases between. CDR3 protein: CSVDGYTGELFF. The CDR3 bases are TGCAGCGTTGACGGTTACACCGGGGAGCTGTTTTTT.